What follows are 3 T cell receptor beta chains derived from one specimen sequenced in a study of blood T cells in healthy people across ages. A sample-barcoded 5' primer and a J-beta primer mix were used in a second PCR of roughly 6 to 11 cycles. A single record per CDR3 protein comes from TCRdb applying MiXCR to the 5' RACE reads. The sample has about 670,000 distinct CDR3 sequences, around 43% seen once. Sequencing input: blood. All receptors derive from a man older than 75 in good health.

Notes on this clonotype: With a much larger clone just one base away, this may be a read error. This chain joins TRBV29-1 and TRBJ2-1, with D possibly being TRBD1 (5 bases). Germline V lookup: CDR1 SQVTM, CDR2 ANQGSEA. This CDR3 comprises 13 residues. Trimming stripped 4 bases from V and 6 bases from J, with 13 bases between. The CDR3: CSVGSGWTNEQFF. The CDR3 nucleotides read TGCAGCGTTGGGTCAGGGTGGACCAATGAGCAGTTCTTC.

To note about this clonotype: One base away lies a much larger clone, so this may be a sequencing read error. J is TRBJ2-1 and V is TRBV7-6, with D possibly matching TRBD2 (5 bases). The DNA end favors TRBJ2-7, so the J call may be wrong. CDR1 and CDR2 from the germline V gene are SGHVS and FNYEAQ. This CDR3 contains 17 residues. Here the CDR3 DNA reads TGTGCCAGCAGCTTCGAGGGAGCAAGAAACTCCTACAATGAGCAGTACTTC. Translated: CASSFEGARNSYNEQYF.

The chain combines TRBV6-6 with TRBJ1-5; TRBD1 matches 7 bases. Trimming at V came to 4 bases and at J to 5 bases, leaving 5 bases not matched to a gene. In germline, CDR1 is MNHNY, CDR2 SVGAGI (reference sequence). The CDR3 contains 14 residues. CDR3 bases: TGTGCCAGCAGTTCATCGACAGGGTATCAGCCCCAGCATTTT. Its protein product is CASSSSTGYQPQHF.